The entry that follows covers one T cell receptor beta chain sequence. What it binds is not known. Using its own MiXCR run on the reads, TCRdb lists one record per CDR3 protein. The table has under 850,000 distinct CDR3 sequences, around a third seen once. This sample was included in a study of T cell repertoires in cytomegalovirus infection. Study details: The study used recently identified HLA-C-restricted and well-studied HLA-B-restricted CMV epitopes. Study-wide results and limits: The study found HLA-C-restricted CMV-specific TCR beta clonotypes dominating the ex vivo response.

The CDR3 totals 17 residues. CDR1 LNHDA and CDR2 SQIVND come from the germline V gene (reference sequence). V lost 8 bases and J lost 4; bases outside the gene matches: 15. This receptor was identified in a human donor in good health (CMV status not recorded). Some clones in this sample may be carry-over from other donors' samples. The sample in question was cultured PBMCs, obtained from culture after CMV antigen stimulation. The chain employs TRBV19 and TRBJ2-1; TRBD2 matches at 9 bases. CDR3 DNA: TGTGCCAGTCAGGACCCTTTTGCGGGAGGGCCGTACAATGAGCAGTTCTTC. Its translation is CASQDPFAGGPYNEQFF.